This section outlines one T cell receptor beta chain sequence together with its context. Its cognate antigen is unknown. This sample was included in a study of shared clonotypes between healthy human individuals. Study background: Two women and a few men aged 18 to 49 served as donors.

Method: immunoSEQ multiplex PCR; TCRdb's copy keeps in-frame clones and lacks some. The table shows about 680,000 clones, with 90% to 95% occurring only once. Points from the study as a whole: Shared across several donors were around 5% of the naive CD4 clonotypes. With few donors, the genetic and exposure-history diversity represented was limited.

Germline assignment: CDR1 SEHNR and CDR2 FQNEAQ (reference sequence). The CDR3 is 19 residues long. The V gene end was trimmed by 5 bases and the J gene end by 1 base; junction bases not matched to a gene: 10. Positively selected for CCR7, the CD45RO-negative cells used as naive CD8 cells excluded terminally differentiated effector memory CD45RA+ cells. The chain is built from TRBV7-9 and TRBJ2-1; 14 positions match TRBD2. The material sequenced was naive CD8+ T cells sorted from blood. The TCR sequence derives from a man aged 25 to 40 in good health. The CDR3 region has the DNA TGTGCCAGCAGCAACAGAGCGGGGACTAGCGGGAGATCCTACAATGAGCAGTTCTTC. Protein product: CASSNRAGTSGRSYNEQFF.